The 9 T cell receptor beta chains in this list originate from one sample, sequenced in a study of T cell responses to AZD1222 COVID-19 vaccine. Libraries were prepared by immunoSEQ multiplex PCR; TCRdb keeps only in-frame clonotypes and omits some of them. The repertoire has 90,000 to 150,000 clones, roughly 87% of them found once; the top ten carry roughly 9.8%. The starting material was peripheral blood, obtained on day 0 of AZD1222 vaccination. The receptors here all came from an adult in good health.

The chain is built from TRBV9 and TRBJ2-3, with 9 positions matching TRBD2. The length of the CDR3 is 17 residues. The V gene end was trimmed by 1 base and the J gene end by 1 base; junction bases not matched to a gene: 7. Germline V lookup: CDR1 SGDLS, CDR2 YYNGEE. The DNA for the CDR3 is TGTGCCAGCAGCGTACTGGGACTAGCACTTGGCACAGATACGCAGTATTTT. This encodes CASSVLGLALGTDTQYF.

Details on this clone: At the DNA level, this CDR3 is encoded by other sequences in the same sample as well. The chain is built from TRBV12-3 or TRBV12-4 and TRBJ1-1; D remains ambiguous. V lost 0 bases to trimming and J lost 4 bases, with 6 bases between them. The CDR3 has 13 amino acids. The CDR3 loop is CASSLALGTEAFF. The CDR3 bases are TGTGCCAGCAGTTTAGCATTGGGCACTGAAGCTTTCTTT.

The CDR3 DNA reads as TGTGCCAGCAGCTCCAGACGAGAAACATACAATGAGCAGTTCTTC. Encoded protein: CASSSRRETYNEQFF. This chain joins TRBV4-2 and TRBJ2-1; D unclear. Germline V gives CDR1 LGHNA, CDR2 YNFKEQ. The CDR3 runs 15 residues. Trimming shortened V by 5 bases and J by 4 bases, and 15 bases separated the two germline ends.

V and J are TRBV28 and TRBJ2-3; possibly TRBD1 for D (5 bases). This CDR3 is built from 17 residues. Germline CDR1 reads MDHEN; CDR2 reads SYDVKM. The V gene lost 5 bases and the J gene lost 0 bases, with 18 bases spanning the gap. The CDR3 here is CASSPYLGDSSTDTQYF. CDR3 coding DNA: TGTGCCAGCAGTCCATACTTAGGGGATTCTAGCACAGATACGCAGTATTTT.

The chain couples TRBV4-2 to TRBJ1-6; no reliable D call. The CDR3 extends over 16 amino acids. Germline V lookup: CDR1 LGHNA, CDR2 YNFKEQ. V was clipped by 5 bases and J by 0 bases, with 11 bases between them. CDR3 nucleotide sequence: TGTGCCAGCAGCAGGGCGGCGAGCTCCTATAATTCACCCCTCCACTTT. Translating it yields CASSRAASSYNSPLHF.

The chain carries TRBV7-8 and TRBJ2-3, with 7 bases that match TRBD1. The CDR3 consists of 17 residues. CDR1 and CDR2 (germline): SGHVS, FQNEAQ. V lost 0 bases and J lost 2; bases outside the gene matches: 8. The CDR3 loop reads CASSLAPGQINTDTQYF. The CDR3 DNA follows: TGTGCCAGCAGCTTAGCCCCGGGACAGATAAACACAGATACGCAGTATTTT.

The J gene is TRBJ1-2, the V gene TRBV25-1; a weak D match, TRBD1 (6 bases). V shed 1 base and J shed 8 bases, with 17 bases lying between them. The CDR3 contains 15 residues. Per germline, CDR1 MGHDK and CDR2 SYGVNS. Here the CDR3 DNA reads TGTGCCAGCAGTGAATCGGGGGCGGGGTACGACGGCTACACCTTC. It specifies CASSESGAGYDGYTF.

CDR3 coding DNA: TGTGCCAGCACCCGTCGAACCCGAGGTAGCACAGATACGCAGTATTTT. As protein: CASTRRTRGSTDTQYF. The chain couples TRBV3-1 (or the pseudogene TRBV3-2) to TRBJ2-3; D uncertain. The CDR3 runs to 16 residues. V dropped 7 bases and J dropped 0 bases, with 17 bases sitting between them. Germline V gene sequence: CDR1 LGHDT, CDR2 YNNKEL (reference sequence).

The chain has TRBV9 and TRBJ2-7; TRBD2 matches at 7 bases. CDR3 length: 15 residues. Germline CDR1 reads SGDLS; CDR2 reads YYNGEE. Trimming took 0 bases from V and 2 from J; bases not matched to a gene: 5. CDR3 protein: CASSVGGGGPYEQYF. In DNA form, the CDR3 reads TGTGCCAGCAGCGTAGGGGGCGGGGGACCCTACGAGCAGTACTTC.